This TCR beta chain was identified in a study of blood T cell repertoires in COVID-19. Assay used: immunoSEQ multiplex PCR; TCRdb lists only in-frame clones, some missing. The repertoire holds about 400,000 clones, with 89% as singletons. V shed 4 bases and J shed 4 bases, with 23 bases lying between them. CDR3 length: 18 amino acids. The germline V gene has CDR1 LGHDT and CDR2 YNNKEL (reference sequence). The TCR was taken from a woman aged 30 to 39 who had recovered from COVID-19. Sequencing was done on a sample of PBMCs or T cells enriched from blood (not recorded which). The chain couples TRBV3-1 (or the pseudogene TRBV3-2) to TRBJ2-1; D is unclear. The CDR3: CASSPPRGAGSGYNEQFF. The CDR3 DNA reads TGTGCCAGCAGCCCCCCTCGCGGAGCCGGGTCTGGGTACAATGAGCAGTTCTTC.